This T cell receptor (beta chain) was captured by sequencing in a study of blood T cell repertoires in COVID-19. On the study more broadly: PBMCs, B-cell-depleted T cells, or T cells provided the cDNA or gDNA that made up the material.

CDR1 is MNHEY, CDR2 SVGEGT, per germline. V shed 7 bases and J shed 0 bases, with 14 bases lying between them. The CDR3 loop spans 15 amino acids. The data were produced by immunoSEQ multiplex PCR, yet TCRdb's version contains in-frame clones alone and is incomplete. The data hold approximately 240,000 clones, with over 80% observed a single time. This clone was detected a few times. J is TRBJ2-3 and V is TRBV6-2 or TRBV6-3; no firm D call. This TCR came from a woman aged 25 to 39 with COVID-19, enrolled during active disease. Source material: peripheral blood. The CDR3 DNA reads as TGTGCCAGCACCCCCGCTAGGCTTAGCACAGATACGCAGTATTTT. It specifies CASTPARLSTDTQYF.